The 7 T cell receptor beta chains listed next were all sequenced from one sample in a study of T cell changes during pregnancy in multiple sclerosis. Assay used: immunoSEQ multiplex PCR; TCRdb lists only in-frame clones, some missing. In the table there are tens of thousands of clones, around 90% of which are singletons. Here the sequenced sample was peripheral blood, taken in the second trimester of pregnancy. These receptors came from a female donor with multiple sclerosis, enrolled in a pregnancy study.

V gene TRBV19 combines with J gene TRBJ2-4; tentatively, D is TRBD1 (6 bases). Per the germline V gene, CDR1 is LNHDA and CDR2 is SQIVND (reference sequence). The CDR3 contains 15 residues. V was clipped by 10 bases and J by 0 bases, with 16 bases between them. As DNA, the CDR3 is TGTGCCACCTCGGGTGACAGGCTAGCCAAAAACATTCAGTACTTC. Translating it yields CATSGDRLAKNIQYF.

V usage is TRBV27 and J usage is TRBJ2-5, with a tentative D call TRBD2 (6 bases). Germline V gives CDR1 MNHEY, CDR2 SMNVEV (reference sequence). This CDR3 spans 13 amino acids. Trimming took off 4 bases at V and 5 bases at J, with 11 bases between the two ends. The CDR3 DNA is TGTGCCAGCAGTTATTCGGGAGTCGAGACCCAGTACTTC. Translating gives CASSYSGVETQYF.

The count of this clone is one. The chain carries TRBV2 and TRBJ1-2; D gene unclear. Germline V CDR1 and CDR2: SNHLY, FYNNEI. The CDR3 covers 14 residues. V was pared by 4 bases and J by 0 bases, with 9 bases between. In DNA form, the CDR3 reads TGTGCCAGCAGTGGCAGATATTCTAACTATGGCTACACCTTC. Protein: CASSGRYSNYGYTF.

The chain recombines TRBV27 with TRBJ2-1; D might be TRBD2 (6 bases). Germline CDR1 and CDR2: MNHEY and SMNVEV (reference sequence). Trimming removed 2 bases at V and 6 bases at J, with 11 bases between. The CDR3 loop spans 14 amino acids. CDR3 in amino acids: CASSLVGGINEQFF. The CDR3 DNA follows: TGTGCCAGCAGTTTAGTGGGGGGAATCAATGAGCAGTTCTTC.

This sequence joins TRBV29-1 and TRBJ2-1; TRBD2 agrees at 9 bases. This CDR3 has 14 amino acids. The ends lost 5 bases at V and 0 bases at J; junction bases unmatched: 2. Germline-derived CDR1 and CDR2 are SQVTM and ANQGSEA. The CDR3: CSVLAGSSYNEQFF. For the CDR3, the DNA is TGCAGCGTTCTAGCGGGGAGCTCCTACAATGAGCAGTTCTTC.

This chain links TRBV7-9 with TRBJ2-7; D perhaps matches TRBD1 (5 bases). The germline gives CDR1 SEHNR, CDR2 FQNEAQ (reference sequence). Between the trimmed V and J ends, which lost 1 base and 11 bases, there was a span of 18 bases. The CDR3 runs 14 residues. DNA of the CDR3: TGTGCCAGCAGCTTAGTCGTTCAGGGCCCTCGTAAGTACTTC. Translated: CASSLVVQGPRKYF.

The genes are TRBV28 and TRBJ1-1; unclear D gene. The CDR3 length is 13 residues. The V and J ends lost 5 bases and 3 bases respectively, with 10 bases between them. The V gene's germline CDR1 is MDHEN and CDR2 SYDVKM. In DNA, the CDR3 is TGTGCCAGCAGTCAAACGGTTGACACTGAAGCTTTCTTT. Protein sequence: CASSQTVDTEAFF.